This record covers a single T cell receptor (beta chain). This CDR3 has 16 amino acids. Per the germline V gene, CDR1 is KGHSH and CDR2 is LQKENI. V was pared by 6 bases and J by 7 bases, with 12 bases of the junction left unmatched. These data are taken from a study of T cell changes during pregnancy in multiple sclerosis. Repertoires were generated with immunoSEQ multiplex PCR, while TCRdb's copy carries only in-frame clones and drops some. Here the sample spans just under 50,000 clones, approximately 93% being singletons. This receptor was identified in a female donor with multiple sclerosis, enrolled in a pregnancy study. The gene calls are TRBV18 and TRBJ2-1; 10 positions match TRBD2. The material was CD4+ T cells from peripheral blood mononuclear cells, obtained in the third trimester of pregnancy. CDR3 DNA: TGTGCCAGCTCCCTTTCAGCGGGAGGGCCGTTTAATGAGCAGTTCTTC. As protein: CASSLSAGGPFNEQFF.